This T cell receptor beta chain appears in the sequencing data of a study of shared clonotypes between healthy human individuals. To note about this clone: Other nucleotide sequences from this sample produce the same CDR3.

Here immunoSEQ multiplex PCR was the method, and the copy in TCRdb shows in-frame clones only, minus some. The data show 2 million to 2.5 million clones, with 85% to 95% seen just once and approximately 0.41% held by the top ten. Trimming removed 0 bases at V and 5 bases at J, with 7 bases between. The CDR3 has 12 residues. CDR1 and CDR2 from the germline V gene are SQVTM and ANQGSEA. The sequence was collected from a young man in good health. Some clones in this sample may be carry-over from other donors' samples. This sequence joins TRBV29-1 and TRBJ2-5; no firm D call. The sequenced material came from naive CD4+ T cells from PBMCs. The sample's subset: CD45RA+ positively selected. The CDR3: CSVEDLGETQYF. The CDR3 DNA follows: TGCAGCGTTGAAGATCTCGGGGAGACCCAGTACTTC.